The 22 T cell receptor beta chains below all came from one sample that was sequenced in a study of T cells in Graves' hyperthyroidism and ophthalmopathy. RNA transcripts served as the template for amplifying TCR beta CDR3 regions. With the HTBI primer set, the TCR CDR3 went through a first round of RT-PCR. TCRdb called the multiplex PCR reads again in MiXCR, with one record for every CDR3 protein. The profile shows roughly 240,000 distinct CDR3 sequences, about a sixth of them singletons. The source material was blood. Source of these receptors: a woman aged 18-29 years with Graves' ophthalmopathy.

The chain joins TRBV7-9 to TRBJ1-1, with 11 bases lining up with TRBD1. Germline CDR1 is SEHNR and CDR2 is FQNEAQ (reference sequence). V gave up 1 base and J gave up 7 bases; unmatched junction bases: 8. The CDR3 runs 16 residues. The CDR3 DNA is TGTGCCAGCAGCTTAGGGGACGGACAGGGGGCGTATGAAGCTTTCTTT. Amino acids: CASSLGDGQGAYEAFF. The full variable domain, completed using reference TRBV7-9 and TRBJ1-1, is DTGVSQNPRHKITKRGQNVTFRCDPISEHNRLYWYRQTLGQGPEFLTYFQNEAQLEKSRLLSDRFSAERPKGSFSTLEIQRTEQGDSAMYLCASSLGDGQGAYEAFFGQGTRLTVV.

This clonotype was seen ten or more times. The rearrangement uses TRBV7-8 and TRBJ2-3; 9 nucleotides agree with TRBD2. Germline lookup yields CDR1 SGHVS and CDR2 FQNEAQ. With 1 base clipped from V and 5 bases from J, the junction kept 1 base outside the gene matches. The CDR3 spans 14 residues. CDR3: CASSLGGRVDTQYF. The CDR3 coding sequence is TGTGCCAGCAGCTTAGGCGGGAGGGTAGATACGCAGTATTTT.

This clonotype was detected many times. J is TRBJ2-1 and V is TRBV6-2 or TRBV6-3, with 11 positions matching TRBD2. The J segment lost 1 base and the V segment lost 2 bases, leaving 4 bases of the junction unmatched. In germline, CDR1 is MNHEY, CDR2 SVGEGT. The CDR3 contains 17 residues. Written as DNA, the CDR3 is TGTGCCAGCAGTTACGTAGCGGGGGGGCCTTCCTACAATGAGCAGTTCTTC. Protein product: CASSYVAGGPSYNEQFF.

The sample holds many counts of this clonotype. This rearrangement joins TRBV2 to TRBJ1-2; weak D call: TRBD1 (5 bases). From germline, CDR1 is SNHLY and CDR2 FYNNEI. This CDR3 comprises 12 residues. The V gene lost 8 bases and the J gene lost 4 bases, with 11 bases spanning the gap. As DNA, the CDR3 is TGTGCCAGCCGAGACAGCGCCTATGGCTACACCTTC. It translates to CASRDSAYGYTF. Drawing the rest from reference TRBV2 and TRBJ1-2, the complete variable domain is EPEVTQTPSHQVTQMGQEVILRCVPISNHLYFYWYRQILGQKVEFLVSFYNNEISEKSEIFDDQFSVERPDGSNFTLKIRSTKLEDSAMYFCASRDSAYGYTFGSGTRLTVV.

This chain's CDR3 is CASSQDSLNTEAFF. In nucleotides, the CDR3 is TGTGCCAGCTCACAGGACAGCCTGAACACTGAAGCTTTCTTT. The chain uses TRBV18 and TRBJ1-1, with a possible D match to TRBD1 (6 bases). CDR3 length: 14 residues. The V gene's germline CDR1 is KGHSH and CDR2 LQKENI. The V gene lost 4 bases and the J gene lost 0 bases, with 9 bases spanning the gap.

This clonotype was seen at least ten times. This sequence joins TRBV11-3 and TRBJ1-1; no firm D call. The length of the CDR3 is 14 residues. Per the germline V gene, CDR1 is SGHNT and CDR2 is YENEEA. V was trimmed by 3 bases and J by 3 bases, leaving 11 bases between them. Written as DNA, the CDR3 is TGTGCCAGCAGCTTGGCGGGCGGCTACACTGAAGCTTTCTTT. Amino acids: CASSLAGGYTEAFF.

On this clonotype itself: Since a much larger clone is just one base distant, this may be a read error. The gene calls are TRBV24-1 and TRBJ2-1, with 7 bases fitting TRBD2. This CDR3 is 17 amino acids long. After removal of 3 bases from V and 0 bases from J, the junction contained 7 bases not matched to a gene. Germline V gives CDR1 KGHDR, CDR2 SFDVKD. In DNA form, the CDR3 reads TGTGCCACCAGTGATCCCCAGTGGGGGGGCTCCTACAATGAGCAGTTCTTC. The encoded protein is CATSDPQWGGSYNEQFF.

The sample holds many counts of this clonotype. The chain couples TRBV7-9 to TRBJ2-1, with a weak D call TRBD1 (6 bases). V was shortened by 4 bases and J by 8 bases, with 12 bases between the two germline ends. The CDR3 spans 13 residues. Germline values: CDR1 SEHNR, CDR2 FQNEAQ (reference sequence). In nucleotides, the CDR3 is TGTGCCAGCAGCTCGTCACAGGGCTATGAGCAGTTCTTC. It encodes CASSSSQGYEQFF.

In its sample, this clonotype was seen many times. Sequence at one end of the junction differs from germline and may be a read error. The chain combines TRBV7-7 with TRBJ2-1; 9 bases line up with TRBD1. CDR1 is SSHAT, CDR2 FNYEAQ, per germline (reference sequence). This CDR3 is 13 amino acids long. The CDR3, as DNA: TGTGCTAGCAGCCCCGACAGGGGGGAAGAGCAGTTCTTC. Its protein is CASSPDRGEEQFF.

V and J are TRBV6-5 and TRBJ2-2; TRBD1 matches 7 bases. V lost 4 bases and J lost 5; bases outside the gene matches: 4. Germline CDR1 is MNHEY and CDR2 is SVGAGI. This CDR3 is built from 14 residues. The CDR3 here is CASSSHRGTGELFF. DNA of the CDR3: TGTGCCAGCAGTTCCCACAGGGGAACCGGGGAGCTGTTTTTT.

At least ten counts were recorded for this clonotype. The rearrangement joins TRBV7-9 to TRBJ2-1; possible D gene TRBD2, 5 bases. Trimming shortened V by 1 base and J by 7 bases, and 8 bases separated the two germline ends. The CDR3 has 13 residues. CDR1 is SEHNR, CDR2 FQNEAQ, per germline (reference sequence). In nucleotides, the CDR3 is TGTGCCAGCAGCTTAGTTACGGGGAATGAGCAGTTCTTC. Its protein is CASSLVTGNEQFF.

V and J are TRBV20-1 and TRBJ2-1, with a possible D match to TRBD1 (5 bases). Germline loops: CDR1 DFQATT, CDR2 SNEGSKA (reference sequence). V was trimmed by 3 bases and J by 3 bases, leaving 15 bases between them. The CDR3 totals 15 residues. The CDR3 region has the DNA TGCAGTGCTAGGGTGGGCGGCAGGGACTACAATGAGCAGTTCTTC. Protein: CSARVGGRDYNEQFF.

V and J are TRBV7-2 and TRBJ2-7, with a weak D call TRBD1 (5 bases). The CDR3 length is 14 residues. Germline CDR1 SGHTA, CDR2 FQGNSA. Trimming removed 1 base from V and 3 bases from J, with 10 bases in between. The DNA of the CDR3 is TGTGCCAGCAGCTTAGGGGGCCACAGCTACGAGCAGTACTTC. This gives the protein CASSLGGHSYEQYF.

This clonotype was detected many times. The CDR3 bases are TGTGCCAGCAGTGTGGGCAGGGACAATCAGCCCCAGCATTTT. Translation gives CASSVGRDNQPQHF. The chain is built from TRBV28 and TRBJ1-5, with D possibly matching TRBD1 (5 bases). This CDR3 spans 14 amino acids. The V end lost 5 bases, the J end lost 3 bases, and 11 bases lay between the germline ends. Germline assignment: CDR1 MDHEN and CDR2 SYDVKM.

This clonotype was recorded at least ten times. For the CDR3, the DNA is TGTGCCAGCAGATCCGACGCACCTAACTATGGCTACACCTTC. This gives the protein CASRSDAPNYGYTF. The chain recombines TRBV6-1 with TRBJ1-2; D not certain. The CDR3 spans 14 residues. Germline lookup yields CDR1 MNHNS and CDR2 SASEGT. V gave up 6 bases and J gave up 0 bases, with 11 bases separating them.

The chain couples TRBV11-1 to TRBJ2-7, with TRBD2 matching over 7 bases. The CDR3 length is 16 residues. Trimming removed 4 bases from V and 0 bases from J; junction bases left unmatched: 9. Germline-derived CDR1 and CDR2 are SGHAT and FQDESV (reference sequence). CDR3: CASSSTLAWSSYEQYF. The CDR3 DNA is TGTGCCAGCAGCTCCACACTAGCGTGGAGCTCCTACGAGCAGTACTTC. The entire variable domain, with the rest obtained from reference TRBV11-1 and TRBJ2-7, is as follows: EAEVAQSPRYKITEKSQAVAFWCDPISGHATLYWYRQILGQGPELLVQFQDESVVDDSQLPKDRFSAERLKGVDSTLKIQPAELGDSAMYLCASSSTLAWSSYEQYFGPGTRLTVT.

V and J are TRBV18 and TRBJ2-3; unclear D gene. The CDR3 runs to 14 residues. Germline assignment: CDR1 KGHSH and CDR2 LQKENI. Trimming pared 3 bases from V and 4 bases from J, leaving 11 bases between. CDR3 amino acids: CASSPQFGADTQYF. DNA for the CDR3: TGTGCCAGCTCACCTCAATTTGGGGCAGATACGCAGTATTTT.

With respect to this clonotype: This may stem from a read error, because a much larger clone lies one nucleotide away. V usage is TRBV3-1 and J usage is TRBJ2-7, with no clear D. This CDR3 contains 15 residues. V gave up 1 base and J gave up 5 bases, with 15 bases separating them. Germline CDR1 reads LGHDT; CDR2 reads YNNKEL (reference sequence). Here the CDR3 DNA reads TGTGCCAGCAGCCAAGCTGACGGGCCCTGGGACGAGCAGTACTTC. Translating gives CASSQADGPWDEQYF.

This clonotype was found many times. This chain's CDR3 is CASSWGQGAIWAGELFF. The CDR3 DNA reads TGTGCCAGCAGCTGGGGACAGGGGGCAATCTGGGCCGGGGAGCTGTTTTTT. The rearrangement joins TRBV7-2 to TRBJ2-2; 12 nucleotides line up with TRBD1. The junction had 9 bases not matched to a gene; V was cut back by 4 bases and J by 6 bases. The CDR3 covers 17 residues. Germline CDR1 is SGHTA and CDR2 is FQGNSA.

This clonotype was picked up many times. This rearrangement joins TRBV6-5 to TRBJ2-1, with 12 bases identical to TRBD2. The V segment lost 0 bases and the J segment 8 bases; nucleotides outside the gene matches: 8. Germline V lookup: CDR1 MNHEY, CDR2 SVGAGI. There are 17 residues in the CDR3. The CDR3 region has the DNA TGTGCCAGCAGTTACTCGTGGCTAGCGGGAGGGGGAGATGAGCAGTTCTTC. Translating gives CASSYSWLAGGGDEQFF.

In this sample, this clonotype turned up a few times. The chain uses TRBV9 and TRBJ2-7, with 7 bases matching TRBD2. The CDR3 extends over 15 amino acids. The trim removed 0 bases at V and 2 bases at J, leaving 5 bases unmatched. The germline CDR1 and CDR2 sequences are SGDLS and YYNGEE. The CDR3 nucleotides read TGTGCCAGCAGCGTAGATGGGGGGGGGGCCTACGAGCAGTACTTC. This codes for CASSVDGGGAYEQYF.

This clonotype came up many times. This rearrangement joins TRBV27 to TRBJ1-5; tentatively, D is TRBD1 (6 bases). CDR1 and CDR2 (germline): MNHEY, SMNVEV (reference sequence). With 5 bases removed from V and 2 bases from J, the gap between germline ends came to 10 bases. CDR3 length equals 14 residues. In DNA, the CDR3 is TGTGCCAGCAGTCGTAGACAGGGCAATCAGCCCCAGCATTTT. Its protein is CASSRRQGNQPQHF.